This T cell receptor (beta chain) was obtained from a study of blood T cell repertoires in COVID-19 (dated by TCRdb to 2020 to 2021). Study-level background: The collaborator samples originated in the United States, Italy and Spain and spanned the acute and convalescent phases of COVID-19. The material from the prospective study consisted of cDNA or gDNA derived from T cells, B-cell-depleted T cells, or PBMCs. A de-identified subject ID, COVID-19 status, age in years and sex were almost always included in the sample metadata. Deeply sampled blood TCRbeta repertoires from subjects exposed to, actively infected with, or recovered from COVID-19 were included in the dataset. Samples were obtained from the ongoing ImmuneRACE study (first 160 participants) and from 1,254 subjects provided by 6 global collaborators. A freely available public database, intended as a resource for researchers studying the immune response to SARS-CoV-2, is where the repertoires were released. Where available, HLA class I and class II types were taken from metadata supplied by the sample provider and were not determined by assay-based typing.

Turning to this clone: This clone's antigen is unknown. Base qualities are not recorded, but no much larger clone differs from it by a single base.

General study outcomes and caveats: The amount of clinical and demographic metadata varied by source and participant and was provided uncurated.

Each collaborating institution followed its own protocols to collect whole blood in K2EDTA tubes. Collaborator samples were shipped for TCRbeta analysis as frozen whole blood, isolated PBMCs, or DNA extracted from either sample type. The CDR3 sequence holds 14 residues, the cysteine and phenylalanine included. The kept DNA is CDR3 alone, 42 bases in frame from the first base. V drops 0 bases and J drops 6 bases, leaving 7 bases in between. From a lookup of the germline V gene, CDR1 and CDR2 are SGDLS and YYNGEE. TCRbeta CDR3 regions were amplified from genomic DNA using the immunoSEQ Assay, a bias-controlled multiplex PCR. The paper's processing steps were these. The number of nucleated cells in each sample was estimated from the amplification of reference gene primers within the assay. To quantify the absolute abundance of each unique TCRbeta CDR3 rearrangement, sequence reads were collapsed and filtered. For each sample, productive Simpson clonality was calculated by taking the square root of Simpson's diversity index across productive rearrangements. What TCRdb holds here is the immuneACCESS table cut down to in-frame rearrangements. Part of the clones is not present; checked against another copy, under half of the missing clones reflect an unresolved V gene, and the others are unexplained. That table furnishes V, J and clone size, whereas the DNA furnished D and trimming. This sample gives a few hundred thousand clones in total; around 84% of them show up just once. Of the sample, almost 4.5% is held by the ten largest clones.

The sequence was collected from a man aged 45-60 years with acute or convalescent COVID-19. The sample consisted of peripheral blood. The rearranged chain carries TRBV9 and TRBJ1-6; confidence is insufficient to name the D gene. DNA sequence: TGTGCCAGCAGCGTAGGTAGCGTTAATTCACCCCTCCACTTT. The encoded protein is CASSVGSVNSPLHF.